The source of this T cell receptor (beta chain) is a study of T-cell reconstitution after alpha-beta-depleted transplantation in children. A TCRbeta library incorporating unique molecular identifiers was prepared. TCRdb ran MiXCR on the PCR reads and lists one entry per CDR3 protein. This table has 70,000 to 95,000 distinct CDR3 sequences, more than 9% appearing once. The ends were cut back, 1 base at V and 5 bases at J, with 14 bases in the middle. This CDR3 spans 15 amino acids. Looked up from germline, CDR1 is SEHNR and CDR2 is FQNEAQ (reference sequence). This clonotype was observed at least ten times.

The TCR comes from a human donor who donated a stem cell graft to a child with inherited bone marrow failure. The chain combines TRBV7-9 with TRBJ1-2; a weak D match, TRBD1 (5 bases). The sample in question was PBMCs from the stem cell graft donor, obtained from the stem cell graft. The CDR3 loop reads CASSLGGVVRYGYTF. The CDR3 DNA follows: TGTGCCAGCAGCTTAGGAGGGGTAGTACGGTATGGCTACACCTTC.